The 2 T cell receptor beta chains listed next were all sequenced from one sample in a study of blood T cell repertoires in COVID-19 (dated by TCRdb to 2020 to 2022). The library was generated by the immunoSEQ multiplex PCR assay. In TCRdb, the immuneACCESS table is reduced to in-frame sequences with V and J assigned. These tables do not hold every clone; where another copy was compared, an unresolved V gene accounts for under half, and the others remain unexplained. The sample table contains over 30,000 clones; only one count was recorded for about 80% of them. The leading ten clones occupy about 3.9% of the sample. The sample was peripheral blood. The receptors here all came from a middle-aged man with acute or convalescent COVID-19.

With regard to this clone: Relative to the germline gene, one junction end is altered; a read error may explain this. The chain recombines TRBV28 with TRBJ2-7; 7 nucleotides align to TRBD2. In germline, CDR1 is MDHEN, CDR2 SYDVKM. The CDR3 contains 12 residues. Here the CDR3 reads CASSFLGGGDIF. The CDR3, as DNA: TGTGCCAGCAGTTTTTTGGGCGGGGGAGATATCTTC.

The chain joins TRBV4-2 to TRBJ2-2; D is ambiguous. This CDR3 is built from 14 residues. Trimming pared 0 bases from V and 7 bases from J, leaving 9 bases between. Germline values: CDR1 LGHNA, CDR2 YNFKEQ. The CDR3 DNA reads TGTGCCAGCAGCCAAGAGAGCGAGCACGGGGAGCTGTTTTTT. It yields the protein CASSQESEHGELFF.